The present T cell receptor beta chain was sequenced within a study of blood T cell repertoires in COVID-19. Original analysis: Using reference gene primer amplification, nucleated cell counts were estimated. Repertoires were generated with immunoSEQ multiplex PCR, while TCRdb's copy carries only in-frame clones and drops some. Clone size and V and J calls were adopted from that table, with D and trimming inferred from the DNA. The data contain tens of thousands of clones, less than 80% of them singletons. The receptor's source is a man in his fifties or sixties with active or convalescent COVID-19. Material for sequencing was peripheral blood.

The CDR3 reads CASSYSTLNEQYF. The CDR3 DNA follows: TGTGCCAGCAGTTACTCGACTCTAAACGAGCAGTACTTC. The chain recombines TRBV6-6 with TRBJ2-7, with D hard to call. Trimming shortened V by 0 bases and J by 5 bases, and 8 bases separated the two germline ends. CDR1 MNHNY and CDR2 SVGAGI come from the germline V gene (reference sequence). CDR3 length: 13 amino acids.